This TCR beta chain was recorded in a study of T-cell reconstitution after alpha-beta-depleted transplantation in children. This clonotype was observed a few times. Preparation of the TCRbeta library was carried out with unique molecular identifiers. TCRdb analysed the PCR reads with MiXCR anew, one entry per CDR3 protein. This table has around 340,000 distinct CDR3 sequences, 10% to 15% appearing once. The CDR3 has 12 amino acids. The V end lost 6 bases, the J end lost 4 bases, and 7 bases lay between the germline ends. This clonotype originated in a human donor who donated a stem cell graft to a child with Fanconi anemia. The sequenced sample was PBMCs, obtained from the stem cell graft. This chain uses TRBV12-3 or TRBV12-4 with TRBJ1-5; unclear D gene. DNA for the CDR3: TGTGCCAGCAGAGGAGCAAATCAGCCCCAGCATTTT. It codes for CASRGANQPQHF.